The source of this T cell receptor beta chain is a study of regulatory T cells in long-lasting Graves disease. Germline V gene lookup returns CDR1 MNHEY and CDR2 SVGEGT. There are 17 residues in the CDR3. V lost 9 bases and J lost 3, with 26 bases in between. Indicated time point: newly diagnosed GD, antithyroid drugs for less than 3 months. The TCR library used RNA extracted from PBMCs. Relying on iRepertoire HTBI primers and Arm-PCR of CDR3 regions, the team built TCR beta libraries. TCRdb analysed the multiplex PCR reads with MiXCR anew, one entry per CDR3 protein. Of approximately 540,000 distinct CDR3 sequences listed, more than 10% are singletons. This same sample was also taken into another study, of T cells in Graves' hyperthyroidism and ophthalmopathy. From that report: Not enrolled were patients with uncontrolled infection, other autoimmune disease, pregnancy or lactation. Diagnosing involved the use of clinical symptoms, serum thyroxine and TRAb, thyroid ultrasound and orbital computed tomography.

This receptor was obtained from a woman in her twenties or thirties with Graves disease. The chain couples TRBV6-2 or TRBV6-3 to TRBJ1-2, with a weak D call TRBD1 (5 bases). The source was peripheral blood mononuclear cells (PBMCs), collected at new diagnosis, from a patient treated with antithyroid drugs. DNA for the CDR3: TGTGCCAGTAGTGAAGAATGGGTCGACAGCCCATACTATGGCTACACCTTC. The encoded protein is CASSEEWVDSPYYGYTF.